Listed here are 21 T cell receptor beta chains from one sample, sequenced in a study of T cell responses to AZD1222 COVID-19 vaccine. TCRdb keeps only in-frame clones here, not all; method: immunoSEQ multiplex PCR. The profile shows around 70,000 clones, nearly 90% of them singletons. The specimen was peripheral blood, collected 28 days after the second AZD1222 dose. The receptor source for this set is an adult who received the AZD1222 COVID-19 vaccine.

This rearrangement joins TRBV11-2 to TRBJ2-7; 8 bases are shared with TRBD2. V shed 7 bases, J shed 2 bases, and the junction held 10 bases outside the gene matches. Germline CDR1 is SGHAT and CDR2 is FQNNGV. This CDR3 region has 15 residues. CDR3 amino acids: CASTEITSGPYEQYF. The DNA of the CDR3 is TGTGCCAGCACCGAGATAACTAGCGGACCCTACGAGCAGTACTTC.

This clone has a handful of counts. This chain joins TRBV29-1 and TRBJ1-1, with unresolved D. This CDR3 comprises 12 residues. The V gene's germline CDR1 is SQVTM and CDR2 ANQGSEA. The V end was cut by 4 bases, the J end by 1 base, with 7 bases between. Written as DNA, the CDR3 is TGCAGCGTTGCTCGTCAGAACACTGAAGCTTTCTTT. Residues: CSVARQNTEAFF.

The rearrangement joins TRBV19 to TRBJ1-6, with a weak D call TRBD1 (6 bases). Trimming pared 3 bases from V and 6 bases from J, leaving 15 bases between. The germline V gene encodes CDR1 LNHDA and CDR2 SQIVND (reference sequence). The CDR3 runs to 16 residues. DNA for the CDR3: TGTGCCAGTAGTATCCAACAGGGAGAAAGTAATTCACCCCTCCACTTT. Translation gives CASSIQQGESNSPLHF.

The chain recombines TRBV27 with TRBJ2-2; 10 bases are shared with TRBD1. The CDR3 totals 17 residues. Germline CDR1 MNHEY, CDR2 SMNVEV (reference sequence). After removal of 1 base from V and 4 bases from J, the junction contained 6 bases not matched to a gene. The CDR3 sequence is CASSLFPGTGATGELFF. CDR3 nucleotides: TGTGCCAGCAGTTTATTTCCCGGGACAGGGGCCACCGGGGAGCTGTTTTTT.

The chain joins TRBV7-2 to TRBJ2-1, with TRBD1 matching 9 bases. V lost 5 bases to trimming and J lost 3 bases; unmatched junction nucleotides: 5. In germline, CDR1 is SGHTA, CDR2 FQGNSA. The CDR3 is 15 amino acids. The CDR3 sequence: CASSTRTGDYNEQFF. In DNA form, the CDR3 reads TGTGCCAGCAGCACCAGGACAGGGGACTACAATGAGCAGTTCTTC.

V usage is TRBV5-1 and J usage is TRBJ2-5; D possibly corresponds to TRBD2 (5 bases). The CDR3 is 16 amino acids. The V end lost 0 bases, the J end lost 0 bases, and 12 bases lay between the germline ends. Germline V CDR1 and CDR2: SGHRS, YFSETQ. CDR3 nucleotide sequence: TGCGCCAGCAGCTTGGGGTCGTTTAGCGACCAAGAGACCCAGTACTTC. Amino acid sequence: CASSLGSFSDQETQYF.

CDR3 bases: TGTGCCAGCAGCTTGGAGAGCACAGGGGATGGCTACACCTTC. As protein: CASSLESTGDGYTF. This rearrangement joins TRBV5-8 to TRBJ1-2, with TRBD1 matching over 7 bases. CDR1 and CDR2 (germline): SGHTS, YDEGEE. J lost 6 bases, V lost 0 bases, and 5 bases had no gene match. This CDR3 is built from 14 residues.

About this clone itself: This same CDR3 is encoded by further DNA sequences in the sample. This chain connects TRBV18 to TRBJ2-5; either TRBD1 or TRBD2 may supply D (5 bases each). Per the germline V gene, CDR1 is KGHSH and CDR2 is LQKENI. Trimming removed 6 bases from V and 5 bases from J, with 16 bases in between. The CDR3 is 14 amino acids. This CDR3 reads CASSPGTGRETQYF. The CDR3 coding sequence is TGTGCCAGCTCTCCCGGGACGGGGCGGGAGACCCAGTACTTC.

V usage is TRBV7-9 and J usage is TRBJ2-1; 11 bases line up with TRBD2. V gave up 5 bases and J gave up 7 bases; unmatched junction bases: 7. The germline gives CDR1 SEHNR, CDR2 FQNEAQ (reference sequence). The CDR3 totals 15 residues. CDR3 amino acids: CASSMLAGGGNEQFF. The CDR3, as DNA: TGTGCCAGCAGCATGCTAGCGGGAGGAGGGAATGAGCAGTTCTTC.

This chain connects TRBV6-2 or TRBV6-3 to TRBJ1-1, with D possibly matching TRBD1 (5 bases). The CDR3 length is 13 residues. Germline V gene sequence: CDR1 MNHEY, CDR2 SVGEGT. The V and J ends lost 1 base and 4 bases respectively, with 7 bases between them. The CDR3 DNA is TGTGCCAGCAGTTACTTTGGGACCACTGAAGCTTTCTTT. Its translation: CASSYFGTTEAFF.

This clone occurred once. CDR3 in amino acids: CASSMGQGAGTEAFF. CDR3 bases: TGTGCCAGTAGTATGGGACAGGGGGCTGGCACTGAAGCTTTCTTT. The chain is built from TRBV19 and TRBJ1-1; 12 bases are shared with TRBD1. V lost 3 bases and J lost 4; bases outside the gene matches: 3. The germline V gene encodes CDR1 LNHDA and CDR2 SQIVND (reference sequence). The CDR3 length is 15 residues.

This clone was counted once. The chain joins TRBV2 to TRBJ1-6; TRBD1 matches at 7 bases. The V and J ends lost 4 bases and 7 bases, in that order; junction bases with no gene match: 7. CDR1 SNHLY and CDR2 FYNNEI come from the germline V gene. The CDR3 runs 15 residues. CDR3: CASSVDRDRNSPLHF. CDR3 nucleotides: TGTGCCAGCAGTGTAGACCGGGACAGAAATTCACCCCTCCACTTT.

The chain employs TRBV19 and TRBJ2-3; TRBD2 agrees at 8 bases. The CDR3 extends over 15 amino acids. V lost 2 bases to trimming and J lost 4 bases; unmatched junction nucleotides: 5. The germline CDR1 and CDR2 sequences are LNHDA and SQIVND (reference sequence). CDR3 DNA: TGTGCCAGTAGTATACTAGCGGGTGGGGCAGATACGCAGTATTTT. Amino acid sequence: CASSILAGGADTQYF.

The chain recombines TRBV19 with TRBJ1-2, with 9 bases that match TRBD1. Germline CDR1 LNHDA, CDR2 SQIVND (reference sequence). With V trimmed by 6 bases and J by 3 bases, 5 bases remained unmatched. This CDR3 is 14 amino acids long. The CDR3 nucleotides read TGTGCCAGTAGCACCGGACAGGGGCACTATGGCTACACCTTC. Translating it yields CASSTGQGHYGYTF.

The chain combines TRBV2 with TRBJ2-3; no definite D call. The CDR3 has 11 amino acids. V was cut by 4 bases and J by 7 bases, with 6 bases left in between. Germline CDR1 and CDR2: SNHLY and FYNNEI. In DNA form, the CDR3 reads TGTGCCAGCAGTGGTGAAAATACGCAGTATTTT. It is translated as CASSGENTQYF.

The V call is TRBV27, the J call TRBJ2-3; TRBD1 might be the D (6 bases). There are 14 residues in the CDR3. The V gene's germline CDR1 is MNHEY and CDR2 SMNVEV (reference sequence). V dropped 4 bases and J dropped 7 bases, with 15 bases sitting between them. The DNA for the CDR3 is TGTGCCAGCAGTTCACAGGGTTGGGAATATACGCAGTATTTT. Its protein product is CASSSQGWEYTQYF.

This rearrangement joins TRBV5-4 to TRBJ1-1; no firm D call. CDR3 length: 13 amino acids. Germline CDR1 SGHNT, CDR2 YYREEE (reference sequence). V was trimmed by 1 base and J by 4 bases, leaving 8 bases between them. The CDR3 sequence: CASSLQFSTEAFF. DNA of the CDR3: TGTGCCAGCAGCTTGCAGTTCAGCACTGAAGCTTTCTTT.

This chain's CDR3 is CASSLGGTSRLYF. The CDR3 DNA follows: TGTGCCAGCAGCTTGGGGGGGACTAGCCGGCTTTACTTC. The chain couples TRBV13 to TRBJ2-7; 9 positions agree with TRBD2. From germline, CDR1 is PRHDT and CDR2 FYEKMQ (reference sequence). This CDR3 is 13 amino acids long. V was clipped by 3 bases and J by 13 bases; unmatched bases: 10. Combining the CDR3 with reference TRBV13 and TRBJ2-7 gives the whole variable domain AAGVIQSPRHLIKEKRETATLKCYPIPRHDTVYWYQQGPGQDPQFLISFYEKMQSDKGSIPDRFSAQQFSDYHSELNMSSLELGDSALYFCASSLGGTSRLYFGPGTRLTVT.

The chain carries TRBV19 and TRBJ2-5, with D tentatively TRBD2 (5 bases). CDR1 LNHDA and CDR2 SQIVND come from the germline V gene (reference sequence). The CDR3 is 14 residues long. Trimming took off 3 bases at V and 4 bases at J, with 12 bases between the two ends. The CDR3 spells CASSMRVLGETQYF. CDR3 bases: TGTGCCAGTAGTATGAGGGTTCTGGGAGAGACCCAGTACTTC.

The genes are TRBV27 and TRBJ1-4; D is unclear. This CDR3 spans 13 amino acids. V gave up 3 bases and J gave up 10 bases, with 12 bases separating them. Germline V lookup: CDR1 MNHEY, CDR2 SMNVEV (reference sequence). The CDR3 DNA follows: TGTGCCAGCAGTTTGGTCCTAGGTAGAAAACTGTTTTTT. This encodes CASSLVLGRKLFF.

The chain recombines TRBV7-9 with TRBJ2-5, with TRBD2 matching 11 bases. Germline CDR1 reads SEHNR; CDR2 reads FQNEAQ (reference sequence). This CDR3 has 18 amino acids. Unmatched junction bases numbered 10, after V lost 2 bases and J lost 2 bases. The chain's CDR3 is CASSLYGLAGGGQETQYF. Here the CDR3 DNA reads TGTGCCAGCAGCTTATATGGGCTAGCGGGAGGAGGGCAAGAGACCCAGTACTTC.